One sample yielded the 26 T cell receptor beta chains listed below, sequenced in a study of cytomegalovirus exposure and HLA in healthy donors. PCR amplification relied on 60 Vbeta primers (plus 13 Jbeta primers). Only in-frame clones appear in the TCRdb table, and some are missing; sequencing was by immunoSEQ multiplex PCR. The sample records about 170,000 clones, roughly 85% being singletons. The specimen was PBMCs. These receptors originate from a man aged 25-45 years in good health and CMV-seropositive.

V usage is TRBV7-9 and J usage is TRBJ2-7, with D possibly being TRBD1 (5 bases). With 3 bases removed from V and 3 bases from J, the gap between germline ends came to 9 bases. The CDR3 length is 13 residues. Germline loops: CDR1 SEHNR, CDR2 FQNEAQ (reference sequence). The CDR3, as DNA: TGTGCCAGCAGCTTCCAGGGAATCTACGAGCAGTACTTC. It codes for CASSFQGIYEQYF.

The chain carries TRBV7-9 and TRBJ1-1, with TRBD1 matching 10 bases. J lost 2 bases, V lost 5 bases, and 2 bases had no gene match. Germline V gene sequence: CDR1 SEHNR, CDR2 FQNEAQ (reference sequence). This CDR3 has 14 amino acids. This CDR3 is CASSVTGGNTEAFF. CDR3 DNA sequence: TGTGCCAGCAGCGTGACAGGGGGCAACACTGAAGCTTTCTTT.

This clone was observed a handful of times. The rearrangement joins TRBV19 to TRBJ1-1; perhaps TRBD1 as D (6 bases). V was shortened by 6 bases and J by 0 bases, with 14 bases between the two germline ends. CDR1 LNHDA and CDR2 SQIVND come from the germline V gene (reference sequence). CDR3 length: 15 residues. The CDR3 sequence: CASSDWTDLNTEAFF. The CDR3 DNA sequence: TGTGCCAGTAGCGACTGGACAGATTTGAACACTGAAGCTTTCTTT.

The CDR3 is CASRPPGGYEKLFF. The CDR3 DNA reads TGTGCCAGCAGGCCTCCAGGGGGATATGAAAAACTGTTTTTT. The chain has TRBV6-5 and TRBJ1-4, with 7 nucleotides matching TRBD1. The CDR3 is made up of 14 amino acids. The germline V gene encodes CDR1 MNHEY and CDR2 SVGAGI. Germline trimming cut 6 bases from V and 6 bases from J; bases unmatched to any gene: 7.

CDR3 sequence reads: CASSPRAVSSYEQYF. CDR3 coding DNA: TGTGCCAGCTCACCACGAGCGGTGAGCTCCTACGAGCAGTACTTC. V is TRBV18 and J is TRBJ2-5, with D possibly being TRBD2 (5 bases). The DNA end lines up better with TRBJ2-7; the J call may be wrong. Germline CDR1 is KGHSH and CDR2 is LQKENI. The CDR3 runs to 15 residues.

The chain recombines TRBV7-3 with TRBJ2-3; possibly TRBD2 for D (5 bases). The V gene lost 2 bases and the J gene lost 0 bases, with 12 bases spanning the gap. CDR1 is SGHTA and CDR2 is FQGTGA in the germline V gene. This CDR3 is 16 amino acids long. DNA for the CDR3: TGTGCCAGCAGCTTAGGTGGAGGAGCTAGCACAGATACGCAGTATTTT. It translates to CASSLGGGASTDTQYF.

The chain couples TRBV4-3 to TRBJ2-3; 9 nucleotides line up with TRBD2. The germline gives CDR1 LGHNA, CDR2 YSLEER. The CDR3 contains 17 residues. J was trimmed by 5 bases and V by 3 bases; bases with no gene match: 12. The CDR3 bases are TGCGCCAGCAGCCAGTGGGATCTAGCGGGAAAAGAAGATACGCAGTATTTT. Translated: CASSQWDLAGKEDTQYF.

The gene calls are TRBV4-1 and TRBJ2-3; 13 bases map to TRBD2. The CDR3 spans 18 residues. After removal of 2 bases from V and 6 bases from J, the junction contained 11 bases not matched to a gene. Germline-derived CDR1 and CDR2 are MGHRA and YSYEKL. CDR3 sequence reads: CASSQRTGLAGEDDTQYF. Written as DNA, the CDR3 is TGCGCCAGCAGCCAAAGGACTGGACTAGCGGGAGAGGATGATACGCAGTATTTT.

This clone came up a few times. The chain joins TRBV7-2 to TRBJ2-7, with no clear D. The germline V gene encodes CDR1 SGHTA and CDR2 FQGNSA. The CDR3 is made up of 18 amino acids. Trimming cost V 4 bases and J 1 base, with 23 bases left between them. DNA for the CDR3: TGTGCCAGCAGCTCACAGTCAAGGCACCTCTGGGCTTCCTACGAGCAGTACTTC. Its translation is CASSSQSRHLWASYEQYF.

This clone was recorded only once. This chain connects TRBV4-3 to TRBJ2-7; unclear D gene. The CDR3 is made up of 17 amino acids. Trimming removed 0 bases at V and 0 bases at J, with 15 bases between. Germline CDR1 and CDR2: LGHNA and YSLEER. The CDR3 is CASSQDPTRPGSYEQYF. CDR3 nucleotides: TGCGCCAGCAGCCAAGACCCGACACGGCCCGGCTCCTACGAGCAGTACTTC.

The chain joins TRBV6-5 to TRBJ1-1, with D perhaps matching TRBD1 (6 bases). With 2 bases removed from V and 10 bases from J, the gap between germline ends came to 17 bases. The CDR3 extends over 14 amino acids. Germline lookup yields CDR1 MNHEY and CDR2 SVGAGI. The CDR3 sequence: CASSYGGGDVGAFF. The DNA of the CDR3 is TGTGCCAGCAGTTACGGCGGGGGCGACGTAGGAGCTTTCTTT.

The chain links TRBV12-5 to TRBJ2-2, with 8 bases matching TRBD1. The germline gives CDR1 LGHNT, CDR2 FRNRAP. The length of the CDR3 is 17 residues. V was clipped by 0 bases and J by 3 bases; unmatched bases: 6. This CDR3 reads CASGLVRLDRDTGELFF. The DNA for the CDR3 is TGTGCTAGTGGTTTGGTACGCTTGGACAGGGACACCGGGGAGCTGTTTTTT.

The chain links TRBV5-1 to TRBJ2-5, with 8 bases identical to TRBD1. Unmatched junction bases numbered 4, after V lost 5 bases and J lost 4 bases. Germline loops: CDR1 SGHRS, CDR2 YFSETQ. The CDR3 loop spans 13 amino acids. As DNA, the CDR3 is TGCGCCAGCAGATACGGACAGGGAGAGACCCAGTACTTC. Translating gives CASRYGQGETQYF.

Concerning this clone: The same CDR3 arises from other DNA sequences in this sample as well. The rearrangement links TRBV30 to TRBJ1-5; 7 bases align to TRBD1. The trim removed 0 bases at V and 0 bases at J, leaving 5 bases unmatched. The CDR3 spans 16 residues. Germline V gene sequence: CDR1 GTSNPN, CDR2 SVGIG (reference sequence). This CDR3 reads CAWSVQGEYSNQPQHF. The CDR3 DNA reads TGTGCCTGGAGTGTGCAGGGGGAATATAGCAATCAGCCCCAGCATTTT.

This clone was found a few times. The V and J genes are TRBV6-6 and TRBJ2-5; no clear D gene. The CDR3 spans 11 residues. V was shortened by 8 bases and J by 5 bases, with 9 bases between the two germline ends. CDR1 MNHNY and CDR2 SVGAGI come from the germline V gene (reference sequence). The CDR3: CASSIGETQYF. As DNA, the CDR3 is TGTGCCAGCTCTATCGGGGAGACCCAGTACTTC.

This clone was picked up a small number of times. CDR3 region: CASSQDIPDQPQHF. The CDR3 DNA is TGTGCCAGCAGCCAGGACATCCCAGACCAGCCCCAGCATTTT. V and J are TRBV6-6 and TRBJ1-5, with D tentatively TRBD1 (5 bases). V shed 6 bases and J shed 7 bases, with 16 bases lying between them. The CDR3 is 14 amino acids. Germline-derived CDR1 and CDR2 are MNHNY and SVGAGI (reference sequence).

V is TRBV7-9 and J is TRBJ2-2, with a weak D call TRBD1 (6 bases). Germline V gene lookup returns CDR1 SEHNR and CDR2 FQNEAQ (reference sequence). The CDR3 is made up of 12 amino acids. V dropped 10 bases and J dropped 4 bases, with 10 bases sitting between them. The DNA for the CDR3 is TGTGCCACCGACAGGAGCACCGGGGAGCTGTTTTTT. Its protein is CATDRSTGELFF.

The gene calls are TRBV9 and TRBJ2-7, with D unclear. CDR1 is SGDLS, CDR2 YYNGEE, per germline. V lost 0 bases to trimming and J lost 6 bases, with 10 bases between them. The CDR3 runs to 13 residues. CDR3 sequence: CASSVVSSSEQYF. CDR3 nucleotide sequence: TGTGCCAGCAGCGTAGTTTCGAGTTCCGAGCAGTACTTC.

This chain links TRBV7-2 with TRBJ2-1, with D possibly matching TRBD2 (6 bases). Germline V gives CDR1 SGHTA, CDR2 FQGNSA. The V gene lost 4 bases and the J gene lost 1 base, with 8 bases spanning the gap. CDR3 length: 14 residues. In DNA form, the CDR3 reads TGTGCCAGCAGCTCGGGGACTTCCTACAATGAGCAGTTCTTC. This encodes CASSSGTSYNEQFF.

This clone was detected once. The rearrangement links TRBV4-1 to TRBJ2-2, with TRBD2 as a possible D gene (6 bases). The CDR3 has 14 amino acids. With 4 bases removed from V and 5 bases from J, the gap between germline ends came to 11 bases. The germline gives CDR1 MGHRA, CDR2 YSYEKL. This CDR3 is CASSPRRGTGELFF. CDR3 coding DNA: TGCGCCAGCAGCCCAAGGCGGGGAACCGGGGAGCTGTTTTTT.

The rearrangement uses TRBV7-9 and TRBJ2-1, with TRBD2 matching over 7 bases. This CDR3 is built from 15 residues. The V gene end was trimmed by 1 base and the J gene end by 8 bases; junction bases not matched to a gene: 8. The germline V gene has CDR1 SEHNR and CDR2 FQNEAQ (reference sequence). The chain's CDR3 is CASSLEWEGHDEQFF. The CDR3 DNA sequence: TGTGCCAGCAGCTTAGAGTGGGAGGGCCACGATGAGCAGTTCTTC.

The chain uses TRBV7-9 and TRBJ2-6; 7 bases are shared with TRBD1. Germline V gene data show CDR1 as SEHNR and CDR2 as FQNEAQ (reference sequence). V lost 6 bases and J lost 0; bases outside the gene matches: 11. The CDR3 has 18 amino acids. CDR3 nucleotide sequence: TGTGCCAGCAGACAGGGGCAGACTTCTCCCTCTGGGGCCAACGTCCTGACTTTC. Encoded protein: CASRQGQTSPSGANVLTF.

The J gene is TRBJ1-5, the V gene TRBV6-4; no firm D call. V was cut by 2 bases and J by 0 bases, with 11 bases left in between. Germline assignment: CDR1 MRHNA and CDR2 SNTAGT. The CDR3 runs 16 residues. The DNA for the CDR3 is TGTGCCAGCAGTGACCGGGAGAATCTTAGCAATCAGCCCCAGCATTTT. This sequence encodes CASSDRENLSNQPQHF.

This chain links TRBV5-4 with TRBJ1-4; D possibly corresponds to TRBD1 (6 bases). Between the trimmed V and J ends, which lost 7 bases and 5 bases, there was a span of 12 bases. CDR3 size: 13 residues. Germline V gives CDR1 SGHNT, CDR2 YYREEE (reference sequence). The CDR3 DNA reads TGTGCCAGCCGGCGGGGGCAGAATGAAAAACTGTTTTTT. Protein: CASRRGQNEKLFF.

This clone was detected only a few times. This chain connects TRBV6-4 to TRBJ1-1; D might be TRBD1 (5 bases). The CDR3 is made up of 13 amino acids. V was trimmed by 0 bases and J by 7 bases, leaving 9 bases between them. The V gene's germline CDR1 is MRHNA and CDR2 SNTAGT. The CDR3 DNA sequence: TGTGCCAGCAGTGACTCGACGGGGGGTGAAGCTTTCTTT. Its protein product is CASSDSTGGEAFF.

CDR3 in amino acids: CASSQDLGEGAYEQYF. CDR3 DNA: TGCGCCAGCAGCCAAGATCTAGGGGAAGGGGCCTACGAGCAGTACTTC. J is TRBJ2-7 and V is TRBV4-3; D perhaps matches TRBD1 (5 bases). Trimming took 0 bases from V and 2 from J, leaving 14 bases between them. The CDR3 runs 16 residues. CDR1 LGHNA and CDR2 YSLEER come from the germline V gene.